This entry is about one TCR beta chain. Its antigen is currently unknown. This record comes from a study of naive and memory T cell subsets. Study observations and caveats: Especially in CD8 cells, naive repertoires contained a few larger clonotypes, possibly CD45RA-re-expressing memory cells.

Trimming stripped 0 bases from V and 9 bases from J, with 23 bases between. CDR3 length equals 16 residues. Germline V gene lookup returns CDR1 DFQATT and CDR2 SNEGSKA (reference sequence). Two oligonucleotides, mixed equimolar, formed the beta constant-region primer covering TRBC1 and TRBC2. The ligated cDNA underwent four PCR rounds using SP2 and nested alpha and beta constant-region primers. TCRdb recomputed calls from the UMI-ligation and nested PCR reads with MiXCR, one row per CDR3 protein. The data show around 100,000 distinct CDR3 sequences, roughly 15% seen once. The sequence was obtained from a human donor in good health. Sequences were obtained from naive CD8+ T cells from blood. The rearrangement joins TRBV20-1 to TRBJ2-5; a possible D gene is TRBD2 (5 bases). The CDR3 bases are TGCAGTGCTAGAGATGATAGCGCGCACCCAATTGAGGCCCAGTACTTC. It codes for CSARDDSAHPIEAQYF.